This TCR beta chain derives from a study of blood T cell repertoires in COVID-19. At the level of the study: Sites across the United States, Italy and Spain contributed samples from acute and convalescent COVID-19. T cells, B-cell-depleted T cells, or PBMCs provided the cDNA or gDNA that served as material.

Germline assignment: CDR1 SGHTA and CDR2 FQGNSA. This CDR3 has 14 residues. The V end lost 3 bases, the J end lost 9 bases, and 17 bases lay between the germline ends. This clone turned up a few times. Repertoires were generated with immunoSEQ multiplex PCR, while TCRdb's copy carries only in-frame clones and drops some. In the table there are 240,000 or so clones, about four fifths of which are singletons. This clonotype originated in a man aged 25-40 years who had recovered from COVID-19. Material for sequencing was peripheral blood. The chain couples TRBV7-2 to TRBJ1-1; D perhaps matches TRBD1 (6 bases). Here the CDR3 DNA reads TGTGCCAGCAGCTTTGGCAGGGGCTTCGAGAAAGCTTTCTTT. The encoded protein is CASSFGRGFEKAFF.